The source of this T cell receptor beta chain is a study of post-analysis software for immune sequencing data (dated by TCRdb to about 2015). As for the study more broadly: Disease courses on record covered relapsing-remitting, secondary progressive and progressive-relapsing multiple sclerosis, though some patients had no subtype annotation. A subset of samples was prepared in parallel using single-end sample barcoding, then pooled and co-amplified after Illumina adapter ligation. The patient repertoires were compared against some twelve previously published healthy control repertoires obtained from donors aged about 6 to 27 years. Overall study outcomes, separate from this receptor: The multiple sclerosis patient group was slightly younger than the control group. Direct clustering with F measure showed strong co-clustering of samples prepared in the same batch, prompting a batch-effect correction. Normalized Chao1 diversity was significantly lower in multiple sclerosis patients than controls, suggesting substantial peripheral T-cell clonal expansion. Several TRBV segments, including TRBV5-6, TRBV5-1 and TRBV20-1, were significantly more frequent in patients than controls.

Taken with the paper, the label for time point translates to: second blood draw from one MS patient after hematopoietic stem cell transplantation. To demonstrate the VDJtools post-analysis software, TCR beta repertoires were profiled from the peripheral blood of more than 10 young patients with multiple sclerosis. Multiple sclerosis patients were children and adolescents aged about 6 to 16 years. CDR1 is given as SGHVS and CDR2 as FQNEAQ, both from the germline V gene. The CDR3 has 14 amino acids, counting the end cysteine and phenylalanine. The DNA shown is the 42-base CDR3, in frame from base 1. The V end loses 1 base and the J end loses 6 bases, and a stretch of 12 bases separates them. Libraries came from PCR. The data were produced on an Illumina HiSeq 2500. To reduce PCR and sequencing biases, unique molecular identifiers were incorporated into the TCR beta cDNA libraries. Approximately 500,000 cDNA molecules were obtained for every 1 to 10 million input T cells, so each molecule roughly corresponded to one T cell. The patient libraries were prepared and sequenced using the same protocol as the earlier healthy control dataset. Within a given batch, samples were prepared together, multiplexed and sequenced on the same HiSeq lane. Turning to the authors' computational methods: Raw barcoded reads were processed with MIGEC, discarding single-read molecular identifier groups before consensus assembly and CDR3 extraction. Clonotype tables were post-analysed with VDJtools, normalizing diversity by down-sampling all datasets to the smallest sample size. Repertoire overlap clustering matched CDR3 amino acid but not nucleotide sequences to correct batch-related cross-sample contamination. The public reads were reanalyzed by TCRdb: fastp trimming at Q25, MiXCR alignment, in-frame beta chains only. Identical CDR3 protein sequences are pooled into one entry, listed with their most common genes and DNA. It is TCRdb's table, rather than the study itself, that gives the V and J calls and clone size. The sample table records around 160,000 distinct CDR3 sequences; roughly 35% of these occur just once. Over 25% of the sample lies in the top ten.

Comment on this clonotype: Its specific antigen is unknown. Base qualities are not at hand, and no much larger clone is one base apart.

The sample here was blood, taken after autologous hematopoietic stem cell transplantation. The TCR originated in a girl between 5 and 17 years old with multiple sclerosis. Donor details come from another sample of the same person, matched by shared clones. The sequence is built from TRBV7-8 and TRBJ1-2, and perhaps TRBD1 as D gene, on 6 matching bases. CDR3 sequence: CASSLVNRVDGYTF. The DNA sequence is TGTGCCAGCAGCTTAGTTAACAGGGTAGATGGCTACACCTTC.